The next 24 T cell receptor beta chains were all read from a single sample in a study of cytotoxic CD8 clonotypes in ibrutinib-treated CLL. This table comes from immunoSEQ multiplex PCR, and its TCRdb copy is limited to in-frame clones, with some not included. The table records about 6,700 clones, about 70% of them present only once. The sequencing used PBMCs, collected before ibrutinib treatment. All receptors derive from a human donor with chronic lymphocytic leukemia.

Only one count was recorded for this clone. The chain has TRBV6-5 and TRBJ2-7; maybe TRBD2 (5 bases). The ends were cut back, 6 bases at V and 2 bases at J, with 8 bases in the middle. Germline lookup yields CDR1 MNHEY and CDR2 SVGAGI. The CDR3 spans 12 residues. CDR3 bases: TGTGCCAGCAGCCACGGGGCCTACGAGCAGTACTTC. It yields the protein CASSHGAYEQYF.

The chain recombines TRBV6-1 with TRBJ1-1, with TRBD1 matching 8 bases. Per germline, CDR1 MNHNS and CDR2 SASEGT. The trim removed 7 bases at V and 2 bases at J, leaving 3 bases unmatched. The CDR3 covers 13 residues. CDR3 amino acids: CASKTGVNTEAFF. The CDR3 DNA sequence: TGTGCCAGCAAGACAGGGGTTAACACTGAAGCTTTCTTT.

Here the CDR3 DNA reads TGTGCCAGCAGTATGACTCCACGAAGCTCCTACGAGCAGTACTTC. Its protein product is CASSMTPRSSYEQYF. The chain carries TRBV27 and TRBJ2-7; D is unclear. V was pared by 5 bases and J by 0 bases, with 14 bases between. Germline assignment: CDR1 MNHEY and CDR2 SMNVEV (reference sequence). The length of the CDR3 is 15 residues.

The chain uses TRBV28 and TRBJ1-2; a possible D gene is TRBD1 (6 bases). Germline loops: CDR1 MDHEN, CDR2 SYDVKM. Trimming removed 5 bases from V and 8 bases from J, with 15 bases in between. The length of the CDR3 is 13 residues. Written as DNA, the CDR3 is TGTGCCAGCAGTGCCTACTTTGGGGGCGGCTACACCTTC. This translates into CASSAYFGGGYTF.

This clone was found a few times. At one end the junction does not follow the germline gene, possibly because of a read error. The chain recombines TRBV4-1 with TRBJ1-1; TRBD1 might be the D (5 bases). The germline gives CDR1 MGHRA, CDR2 YSYEKL. There are 15 residues in the CDR3. Written as DNA, the CDR3 is TGTGCCAGCAGCCCCCTAGTTGGGGGGACCCTTGAAGCTTTCTTT. This codes for CASSPLVGGTLEAFF.

The DNA for the CDR3 is TGCGCCAGCATGGTTGAGCGGGGGGCCACGAACACCGGGGAGCTGTTTTTT. This encodes CASMVERGATNTGELFF. This rearrangement joins TRBV5-1 to TRBJ2-2; TRBD2 matches at 9 bases. Looked up from germline, CDR1 is SGHRS and CDR2 is YFSETQ. The V gene end was trimmed by 6 bases and the J gene end by 0 bases; junction bases not matched to a gene: 9. The CDR3 contains 17 residues. Variable domain in full (rest from reference TRBV5-1 and TRBJ2-2): KAGVTQTPRYLIKTRGQQVTLSCSPISGHRSVSWYQQTPGQGLQFLFEYFSETQRNKGNFPGRFSGRQFSNSRSEMNVSTLELGDSALYLCASMVERGATNTGELFFGEGSRLTVL.

The chain has TRBV5-6 and TRBJ1-1, with TRBD1 matching over 7 bases. Trimming took 7 bases from V and 4 from J; bases not matched to a gene: 13. Germline V CDR1 and CDR2: SGHDT, YYEEEE. There are 15 residues in the CDR3. In DNA, the CDR3 is TGTGCCAGCGGGGAGACAGGGAAGGCGACCACTGAAGCTTTCTTT. Its protein product is CASGETGKATTEAFF.

This clone is classed as medium-sized. The rearrangement uses TRBV5-1 and TRBJ2-3; TRBD1 matches at 7 bases. The CDR3 loop spans 16 amino acids. Germline V gene data show CDR1 as SGHRS and CDR2 as YFSETQ. Trimming at V came to 0 bases and at J to 1 base, leaving 5 bases not matched to a gene. DNA of the CDR3: TGCGCCAGCAGCTTGGAAAGACAGGGAGGCACAGATACGCAGTATTTT. It encodes CASSLERQGGTDTQYF.

V and J are TRBV25-1 and TRBJ1-1, with D possibly matching TRBD1 (6 bases). CDR1 is MGHDK, CDR2 SYGVNS, per germline. Trimming removed 0 bases at V and 11 bases at J, with 13 bases between. The CDR3 has 13 amino acids. The CDR3, as DNA: TGTGCCAGCAGTGAATACCTCAGGGGTTTCGCTTTCTTT. Translation: CASSEYLRGFAFF.

CDR3 loop: CASSGAGMRKTYGYTF. In nucleotides, the CDR3 is TGTGCCAGCAGTGGGGCTGGTATGCGAAAGACCTATGGCTACACCTTC. The chain recombines TRBV6-1 with TRBJ1-2; D unclear. The CDR3 consists of 16 residues. V shed 4 bases and J shed 4 bases, with 19 bases lying between them. Germline CDR1 is MNHNS and CDR2 is SASEGT.

The rearrangement uses TRBV6-5 and TRBJ1-2, with D perhaps TRBD1 (5 bases). Trimming removed 2 bases from V and 6 bases from J, with 10 bases in between. There are 13 residues in the CDR3. Germline lookup yields CDR1 MNHEY and CDR2 SVGAGI. The CDR3 spells CASSYRREHGYTF. CDR3 DNA: TGTGCCAGCAGTTACCGCAGGGAGCATGGCTACACCTTC.

V and J are TRBV15 and TRBJ2-6, with D possibly being TRBD1 (5 bases). CDR3 length: 12 residues. Germline CDR1 is LNHNV and CDR2 is YYDKDF (reference sequence). V was cut by 5 bases and J by 8 bases, with 7 bases left in between. CDR3 DNA: TGTGCCACCAGCGTGGGGCCCAACGTCCTGACTTTC. Translation: CATSVGPNVLTF.

The chain couples TRBV6-1 to TRBJ1-5; D unresolved. From germline, CDR1 is MNHNS and CDR2 SASEGT. V shed 1 base and J shed 3 bases, with 10 bases lying between them. CDR3 length: 15 amino acids. In DNA form, the CDR3 reads TGTGCCAGCAGTGAAGTCAGGAGTTCCAATCAGCCCCAGCATTTT. It specifies CASSEVRSSNQPQHF.

The rearrangement links TRBV7-8 to TRBJ1-5, with D hard to call. This CDR3 is built from 15 residues. Trimming cost V 0 bases and J 7 bases, with 13 bases left between them. Per the germline V gene, CDR1 is SGHVS and CDR2 is FQNEAQ. The CDR3 DNA follows: TGTGCCAGCAGCTTAGCGCGAGGAGTGGGCCAGCCCCAGCATTTT. Protein sequence: CASSLARGVGQPQHF.

This clone has only a few counts. V is TRBV6-1 and J is TRBJ1-1; 7 bases fit TRBD1. CDR3 length: 14 residues. In germline, CDR1 is MNHNS, CDR2 SASEGT. With 6 bases clipped from V and 3 bases from J, the junction kept 7 bases outside the gene matches. The CDR3 sequence: CASRRGLWDTEAFF. The CDR3 DNA follows: TGTGCCAGCAGAAGGGGGCTTTGGGACACTGAAGCTTTCTTT.

The chain uses TRBV6-6 and TRBJ1-2; 9 nucleotides align to TRBD1. This CDR3 is 14 amino acids long. Per the germline V gene, CDR1 is MNHNY and CDR2 is SVGAGI (reference sequence). V was clipped by 4 bases and J by 4 bases; unmatched bases: 4. The CDR3, as DNA: TGTGCCAGCAGTTCGGACAGGGGATCCTATGGCTACACCTTC. Encoded protein: CASSSDRGSYGYTF.

The chain is built from TRBV25-1 and TRBJ2-2; possible D gene TRBD1, 6 bases. Between the trimmed V and J ends, which lost 1 base and 5 bases, there was a span of 14 bases. CDR1 and CDR2 (germline): MGHDK, SYGVNS. The CDR3 length is 16 residues. Here the CDR3 reads CASSESGRGGTGELFF. The CDR3 nucleotides read TGTGCCAGCAGTGAATCGGGCAGGGGCGGAACCGGGGAGCTGTTTTTT.

In this sample, this clone turned up a few times. The chain couples TRBV27 to TRBJ1-4; no firm D call. The CDR3 loop spans 16 amino acids. CDR1 MNHEY and CDR2 SMNVEV come from the germline V gene (reference sequence). V lost 6 bases, J lost 0 bases, and 14 bases lay in between. The CDR3 here is CASREPGSATNEKLFF. CDR3 nucleotide sequence: TGTGCCAGCAGGGAACCGGGGAGTGCAACTAATGAAAAACTGTTTTTT.

This chain uses TRBV5-5 with TRBJ1-2, with 8 bases matching TRBD1. This CDR3 spans 15 amino acids. Germline V gives CDR1 SGHKS, CDR2 YYEKEE (reference sequence). Trimming removed 0 bases from V and 4 bases from J; junction bases left unmatched: 5. CDR3 DNA: TGTGCCAGCAGCTTGGTCGGACAGGGAAGCTATGGCTACACCTTC. The encoded protein is CASSLVGQGSYGYTF.

The V gene is TRBV5-5, the J gene TRBJ1-1; D might be TRBD1 (5 bases). The CDR3 spans 11 residues. V lost 2 bases and J 11 bases, leaving 10 bases between the germline ends. Looked up from germline, CDR1 is SGHKS and CDR2 is YYEKEE (reference sequence). CDR3 region: CASSFAGPAFF. CDR3 bases: TGTGCCAGCAGCTTTGCGGGGCCGGCTTTCTTT.

The genes are TRBV28 and TRBJ2-1, with TRBD1 matching 7 bases. V lost 6 bases and J lost 2; bases outside the gene matches: 7. This CDR3 has 15 residues. CDR1 and CDR2 from the germline V gene are MDHEN and SYDVKM. The CDR3 bases are TGTGCCAGCAGGATACCGGGACAGCCCTACAATGAGCAGTTCTTC. It translates to CASRIPGQPYNEQFF.

This clone was observed a few times. The V call is TRBV11-2, the J call TRBJ2-7; 9 nucleotides line up with TRBD2. CDR3 size: 17 residues. Germline assignment: CDR1 SGHAT and CDR2 FQNNGV. V lost 8 bases to trimming and J lost 0 bases; unmatched junction nucleotides: 14. DNA of the CDR3: TGTGCCAGCCAGGCGGTAGCGGGGGCAACTCACTCCTACGAGCAGTACTTC. Protein sequence: CASQAVAGATHSYEQYF.

This clone was seen once. The V gene is TRBV11-2, the J gene TRBJ2-7; maybe TRBD2 (6 bases). This CDR3 has 19 residues. Germline V gene lookup returns CDR1 SGHAT and CDR2 FQNNGV. Trimming took 0 bases from V and 1 from J, leaving 22 bases between them. CDR3 DNA sequence: TGTGCCAGCAGCTTAGATTCGTGGGGGGTCGGCACCTCATCCTACGAGCAGTACTTC. It is translated as CASSLDSWGVGTSSYEQYF.

A few counts support this clone. The chain couples TRBV10-1 to TRBJ2-7; tentative D call: TRBD2 (6 bases). The CDR3 has 15 amino acids. V gave up 4 bases and J gave up 2 bases, with 15 bases separating them. Germline CDR1 WNHNN, CDR2 SYGVQD (reference sequence). The CDR3: CASSAHGGTPYEQYF. The DNA of the CDR3 is TGCGCCAGCAGTGCCCACGGCGGGACCCCCTACGAGCAGTACTTC.